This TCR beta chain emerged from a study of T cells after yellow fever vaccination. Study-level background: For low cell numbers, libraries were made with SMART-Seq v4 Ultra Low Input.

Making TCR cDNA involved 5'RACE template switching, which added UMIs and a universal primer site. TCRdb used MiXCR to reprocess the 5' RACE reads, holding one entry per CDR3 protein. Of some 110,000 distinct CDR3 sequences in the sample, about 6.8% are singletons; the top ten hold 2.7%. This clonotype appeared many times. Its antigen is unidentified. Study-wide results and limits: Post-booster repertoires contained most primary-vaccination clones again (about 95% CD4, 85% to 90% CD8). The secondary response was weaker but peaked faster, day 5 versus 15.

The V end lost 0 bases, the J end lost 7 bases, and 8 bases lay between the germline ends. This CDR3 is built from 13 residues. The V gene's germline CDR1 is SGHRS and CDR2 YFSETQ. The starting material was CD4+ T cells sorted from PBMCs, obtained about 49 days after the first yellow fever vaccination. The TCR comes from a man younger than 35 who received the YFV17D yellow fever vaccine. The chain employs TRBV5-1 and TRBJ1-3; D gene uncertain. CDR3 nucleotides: TGCGCCAGCAGCTTGGGTCAGGATAACACCATATATTTT. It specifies CASSLGQDNTIYF.